This T cell receptor beta chain was observed in a study of blood T cell repertoires in COVID-19. About the study: Collection of acute and convalescent COVID-19 samples took place in the United States, Italy and Spain. T cells, B-cell-depleted T cells, or PBMCs supplied cDNA or gDNA.

In the study's own analysis: Amplification from reference gene primers served as the basis for estimated nucleated cell counts. Some clones are missing from TCRdb's copy, which holds only in-frame ones; the method was immunoSEQ multiplex PCR. That table furnishes V, J and clone size, whereas the DNA furnished D and trimming. The sample has fewer than 200,000 clones; 87% are singletons. The germline CDR1 and CDR2 sequences are SGHRS and YFSETQ. The length of the CDR3 is 15 residues. The V end lost 2 bases, the J end lost 0 bases, and 9 bases lay between the germline ends. This clone was seen only once.

The sequenced material came from peripheral blood. J is TRBJ2-1 and V is TRBV5-1; the D gene is possibly TRBD2 (5 bases). This clonotype was obtained from a man aged 60 to 75 with active or convalescent COVID-19. CDR3 DNA: TGCGCCAGCAGCTTAACTAGGAGCTCCTACAATGAGCAGTTCTTC. Protein product: CASSLTRSSYNEQFF.